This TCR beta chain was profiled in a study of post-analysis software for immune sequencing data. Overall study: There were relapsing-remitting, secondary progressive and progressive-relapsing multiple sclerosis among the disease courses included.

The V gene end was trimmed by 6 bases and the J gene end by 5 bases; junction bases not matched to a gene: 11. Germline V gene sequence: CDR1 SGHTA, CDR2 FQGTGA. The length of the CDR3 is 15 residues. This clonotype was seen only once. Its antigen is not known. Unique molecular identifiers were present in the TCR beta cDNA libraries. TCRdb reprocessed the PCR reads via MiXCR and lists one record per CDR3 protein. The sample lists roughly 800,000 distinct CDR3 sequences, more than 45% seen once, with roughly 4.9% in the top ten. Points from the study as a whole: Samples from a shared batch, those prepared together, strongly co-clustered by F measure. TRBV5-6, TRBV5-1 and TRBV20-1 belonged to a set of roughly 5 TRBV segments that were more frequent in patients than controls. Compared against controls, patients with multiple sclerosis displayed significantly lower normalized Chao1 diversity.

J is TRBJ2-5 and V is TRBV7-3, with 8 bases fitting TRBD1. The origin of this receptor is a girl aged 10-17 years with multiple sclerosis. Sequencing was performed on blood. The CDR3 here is CASRPTGVFVETQYF. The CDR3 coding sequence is TGTGCCAGCAGGCCGACAGGGGTTTTTGTTGAGACCCAGTACTTC.